The 27 T cell receptor beta chains presented below share a single source sample, sequenced in a study of cytotoxic CD8 clonotypes in ibrutinib-treated CLL. TCRdb's copy holds only in-frame clones and misses some; the assay was immunoSEQ multiplex PCR. The sample comprises a few hundred thousand clones, less than 75% of which are singletons, and 15% rests with the top ten. The sequencing here drew on PBMCs, taken after 24 months of ibrutinib treatment. The receptors stem from a human donor with chronic lymphocytic leukemia.

The V call is TRBV5-1, the J call TRBJ2-2; D unclear. This CDR3 comprises 15 residues. Germline CDR1 SGHRS, CDR2 YFSETQ. V was shortened by 4 bases and J by 0 bases, with 10 bases between the two germline ends. The CDR3 protein is CASSLRTANTGELFF. The CDR3 DNA sequence: TGCGCCAGCAGCCTCCGGACGGCGAACACCGGGGAGCTGTTTTTT. The full variable domain, with the rest looked up from reference TRBV5-1 and TRBJ2-2, is KAGVTQTPRYLIKTRGQQVTLSCSPISGHRSVSWYQQTPGQGLQFLFEYFSETQRNKGNFPGRFSGRQFSNSRSEMNVSTLELGDSALYLCASSLRTANTGELFFGEGSRLTVL.

The chain carries TRBV21-1 and TRBJ2-7; TRBD2, the table's D call, lacks a check against the DNA. TRBV21-1 is flagged as a pseudogene. CDR3 length equals 15 residues. The CDR3 sequence: CASSKGTWETYEQYF. The CDR3 bases are TGTGCCAGCAGCAAAGGAACGTGGGAGACCTACGAGCAGTACTTC.

This clone was seen only a few times. The chain uses TRBV30 and TRBJ2-7; a weak D match, TRBD1 (7 bases). With 7 bases removed from V and 4 bases from J, the gap between germline ends came to 20 bases. The CDR3 loop spans 14 amino acids. The germline gives CDR1 GTSNPN, CDR2 SVGIG (reference sequence). In DNA, the CDR3 is TGTGCCTCGGGAGCTCCGGACAGGTTTTACGAGCAGTACTTC. Amino acids: CASGAPDRFYEQYF.

This clone was observed a handful of times. V and J are TRBV10-1 and TRBJ2-1; TRBD2 might be the D (7 bases). The CDR3 runs 15 residues. Germline V gene lookup returns CDR1 WNHNN and CDR2 SYGVQD (reference sequence). V was shortened by 5 bases and J by 3 bases, with 14 bases between the two germline ends. DNA of the CDR3: TGCGCCAGCAGTCCCGGGGGCGGGGGCTACAATGAGCAGTTCTTC. This sequence encodes CASSPGGGGYNEQFF.

There are a few counts of this clone. This chain connects TRBV18 to TRBJ1-1, with D hard to call. V lost 2 bases and J lost 9, with 16 bases in between. This CDR3 contains 14 residues. Germline V CDR1 and CDR2: KGHSH, LQKENI. CDR3 amino acids: CASSPGNEGPKAFF. The CDR3 DNA reads as TGTGCCAGCTCACCAGGGAATGAAGGACCAAAAGCTTTCTTT.

V and J are TRBV6-5 and TRBJ2-2; 13 positions match TRBD2. The CDR3 is made up of 15 amino acids. The ends lost 6 bases at V and 8 bases at J; junction bases unmatched: 6. CDR1 is MNHEY, CDR2 SVGAGI, per germline. CDR3 nucleotides: TGTGCCAGCAGCCCAGGACTAGCGGGAGCAGGGGAGCTGTTTTTT. Its protein product is CASSPGLAGAGELFF.

This clone appeared a few times. The gene calls are TRBV27 and TRBJ2-2; D is ambiguous. V dropped 4 bases and J dropped 7 bases, with 10 bases sitting between them. The CDR3 loop spans 13 amino acids. The germline V gene has CDR1 MNHEY and CDR2 SMNVEV (reference sequence). The CDR3 DNA reads TGTGCCAGCAGTTCAGAGTGGGGCGGGGAGCTGTTTTTT. Translating it yields CASSSEWGGELFF.

This clone was found a few times. This chain links TRBV9 with TRBJ2-1, with D tentatively TRBD1 (5 bases). V lost 6 bases, J lost 7 bases, and 14 bases lay in between. Germline lookup yields CDR1 SGDLS and CDR2 YYNGEE. The CDR3 is 13 amino acids. CDR3 bases: TGTGCCAGCAACCGAGCAGGGCTGAATGAGCAGTTCTTC. Its translation: CASNRAGLNEQFF.

The V gene is TRBV15, the J gene TRBJ1-1; D gene ambiguous. The germline gives CDR1 LNHNV, CDR2 YYDKDF (reference sequence). The V and J ends lost 6 bases and 4 bases respectively, with 6 bases between them. The CDR3 loop spans 11 amino acids. This CDR3 reads CATRIGTEAFF. CDR3 nucleotide sequence: TGTGCCACCAGGATTGGCACTGAAGCTTTCTTT.

There are a few counts of this clone. This chain connects TRBV2 to TRBJ2-4, with a tentative D call TRBD1 (7 bases). Germline CDR1 reads SNHLY; CDR2 reads FYNNEI. V gave up 6 bases and J gave up 7 bases, with 19 bases separating them. This CDR3 is built from 15 residues. CDR3 in amino acids: CASSLGDGGGNIQYF. The CDR3 nucleotides are TGTGCCAGCAGCCTAGGGGACGGAGGGGGCAACATTCAGTACTTC.

This sequence joins TRBV5-1 and TRBJ2-3, with 8 positions matching TRBD1. V lost 0 bases to trimming and J lost 3 bases; unmatched junction nucleotides: 3. The CDR3 runs 15 residues. The germline gives CDR1 SGHRS, CDR2 YFSETQ. The CDR3 nucleotides read TGCGCCAGCAGCTTGGCAGGGGGCGAGACAGATACGCAGTATTTT. Encoded protein: CASSLAGGETDTQYF.

The CDR3 DNA reads as TGTGCCAGCAGCCCCGGACCCTCCTACTCCTACGAGCAGTACTTC. Amino acid sequence: CASSPGPSYSYEQYF. The chain recombines TRBV6-6 with TRBJ2-7, with unresolved D. The germline V gene encodes CDR1 MNHNY and CDR2 SVGAGI (reference sequence). Between the trimmed V and J ends, which lost 6 bases and 0 bases, there was a span of 15 bases. This CDR3 is built from 15 residues.

J is TRBJ2-5 and V is TRBV7-2; TRBD2 might be the D (6 bases). Germline V gene data show CDR1 as SGHTA and CDR2 as FQGNSA. The CDR3 consists of 12 residues. The ends were cut back, 1 base at V and 9 bases at J, with 9 bases in the middle. The CDR3 is CASSLVGGAQYF. CDR3 DNA: TGTGCCAGCAGCTTAGTCGGAGGGGCCCAGTACTTC.

This sequence joins TRBV2 and TRBJ2-1; D call uncertain. The CDR3 has 11 amino acids. Trimming shortened V by 5 bases and J by 7 bases, and 6 bases separated the two germline ends. Germline loops: CDR1 SNHLY, CDR2 FYNNEI. DNA of the CDR3: TGTGCCAGCAGTCAGGTAAATGAGCAGTTCTTC. Its protein product is CASSQVNEQFF.

The chain links TRBV7-9 to TRBJ2-7, with 8 nucleotides matching TRBD1. The V gene's germline CDR1 is SEHNR and CDR2 FQNEAQ (reference sequence). This CDR3 is 14 amino acids long. J was trimmed by 0 bases and V by 4 bases; bases with no gene match: 2. CDR3 region: CASSSDRVSYEQYF. CDR3 DNA sequence: TGTGCCAGCAGCTCGGACAGGGTCTCCTACGAGCAGTACTTC.

The chain has TRBV18 and TRBJ1-1; D remains unclear. Germline CDR1 is KGHSH and CDR2 is LQKENI. The CDR3 is made up of 12 amino acids. Trimming shortened V by 2 bases and J by 2 bases, and 3 bases separated the two germline ends. This CDR3 is CASSPGNTEAFF. In DNA form, the CDR3 reads TGTGCCAGCTCACCAGGAAACACTGAAGCTTTCTTT.

The V call is TRBV27, the J call TRBJ2-1; 13 nucleotides align to TRBD2. The CDR3 length is 19 residues. With 4 bases clipped from V and 8 bases from J, the junction kept 17 bases outside the gene matches. Germline CDR1 and CDR2: MNHEY and SMNVEV (reference sequence). CDR3 sequence reads: CASSSTSGRAVNKGDEQFF. The CDR3 DNA reads as TGTGCCAGCAGTTCCACTAGCGGGAGGGCCGTAAATAAAGGCGATGAGCAGTTCTTC.

The genes are TRBV25-1 and TRBJ1-4; D not resolved. The germline V gene encodes CDR1 MGHDK and CDR2 SYGVNS. The CDR3 length is 16 residues. Trimming took 1 base from V and 2 from J, leaving 11 bases between them. The CDR3 nucleotides read TGTGCCAGCAGTGAATGGTCGGTCGTCACTAATGAAAAACTGTTTTTT. Translation: CASSEWSVVTNEKLFF.

The V gene is TRBV30, the J gene TRBJ1-5, with 11 bases lining up with TRBD1. Unmatched junction bases numbered 3, after V lost 1 base and J lost 7 bases. This CDR3 contains 14 residues. CDR1 and CDR2 (germline): GTSNPN, SVGIG (reference sequence). The CDR3 loop reads CAWSGGTGGQPQHF. The CDR3 DNA reads TGTGCCTGGAGTGGAGGGACAGGGGGGCAGCCCCAGCATTTT.

This sequence joins TRBV19 and TRBJ2-7; the match to TRBD1 covers 7 bases. The CDR3 is 14 amino acids. In germline, CDR1 is LNHDA, CDR2 SQIVND (reference sequence). V was clipped by 5 bases and J by 5 bases; unmatched bases: 9. The CDR3 DNA reads TGTGCCAGTAGTCCCTGGACAGGTGTGAACGAGCAGTACTTC. Residues: CASSPWTGVNEQYF. The variable domain in full, completed from reference TRBV19 and TRBJ2-7, reads DGGITQSPKYLFRKEGQNVTLSCEQNLNHDAMYWYRQDPGQGLRLIYYSQIVNDFQKGDIAEGYSVSREKKESFPLTVTSAQKNPTAFYLCASSPWTGVNEQYFGPGTRLTVT.

The V and J genes are TRBV28 and TRBJ1-5, with 7 bases that match TRBD1. Germline CDR1 is MDHEN and CDR2 is SYDVKM. J gave up 1 base and V 3 bases, and 15 bases lay outside the gene matches. The CDR3 is 19 residues long. The CDR3 coding sequence is TGTGCCAGCAGTTTCCAAAAGACAGGGAAGAGGCAAAGCAATCAGCCCCAGCATTTT. It codes for CASSFQKTGKRQSNQPQHF.

CDR3 coding DNA: TGCGCCAGCAGCTTGGTAGGGTCGGGGGCCAACGTCCTGACTTTC. It codes for CASSLVGSGANVLTF. This sequence joins TRBV5-1 and TRBJ2-6; no clear D. The CDR3 is made up of 15 amino acids. Trimming stripped 0 bases from V and 4 bases from J, with 8 bases between. The germline CDR1 and CDR2 sequences are SGHRS and YFSETQ.

CDR3 region: CASSLWSGLAYEQYF. The DNA of the CDR3 is TGTGCCAGCAGTTTATGGTCCGGGTTGGCCTACGAGCAGTACTTC. The rearrangement joins TRBV28 to TRBJ2-7; D not certain. Deletions cut 0 bases from V and 2 bases from J, with 11 bases between. Per the germline V gene, CDR1 is MDHEN and CDR2 is SYDVKM. There are 15 residues in the CDR3. The whole variable domain, remainder taken from reference TRBV28 and TRBJ2-7, is DVKVTQSSRYLVKRTGEKVFLECVQDMDHENMFWYRQDPGLGLRLIYFSYDVKMKEKGDIPEGYSVSREKKERFSLILESASTNQTSMYLCASSLWSGLAYEQYFGPGTRLTVT.

The genes are TRBV4-2 and TRBJ2-7; maybe TRBD2 (5 bases). CDR3 length: 16 residues. V lost 3 bases, J lost 0 bases, and 15 bases lay in between. Per the germline V gene, CDR1 is LGHNA and CDR2 is YNFKEQ. The CDR3 nucleotides are TGTGCCAGCAGCCACGCCTCGGGAACAAGCTCCTACGAGCAGTACTTC. Its translation is CASSHASGTSSYEQYF.

V and J are TRBV30 and TRBJ2-5; D is ambiguous. With 5 bases removed from V and 7 bases from J, the gap between germline ends came to 17 bases. CDR3 length equals 13 residues. From germline, CDR1 is GTSNPN and CDR2 SVGIG (reference sequence). In nucleotides, the CDR3 is TGTGCCTGGGACAATGGTGGGCCCGGGACCCAGTACTTC. Translated: CAWDNGGPGTQYF.

The V gene is TRBV27, the J gene TRBJ2-7, with 9 nucleotides matching TRBD2. Germline V CDR1 and CDR2: MNHEY, SMNVEV (reference sequence). The length of the CDR3 is 14 residues. V was clipped by 3 bases and J by 5 bases; unmatched bases: 5. The CDR3, as DNA: TGTGCCAGCAGTTTCACTAGCGGGCTCAACGAGCAGTACTTC. Its protein is CASSFTSGLNEQYF.

CDR3 DNA: TGCAGCGTTGGCGGACAGGGGGCATACGAGCAGTACTTC. As protein: CSVGGQGAYEQYF. The chain employs TRBV29-1 and TRBJ2-7; 11 bases fit TRBD1. The germline CDR1 and CDR2 sequences are SQVTM and ANQGSEA. The CDR3 extends over 13 amino acids. V dropped 4 bases and J dropped 4; count of bases not matched to a gene: 3.